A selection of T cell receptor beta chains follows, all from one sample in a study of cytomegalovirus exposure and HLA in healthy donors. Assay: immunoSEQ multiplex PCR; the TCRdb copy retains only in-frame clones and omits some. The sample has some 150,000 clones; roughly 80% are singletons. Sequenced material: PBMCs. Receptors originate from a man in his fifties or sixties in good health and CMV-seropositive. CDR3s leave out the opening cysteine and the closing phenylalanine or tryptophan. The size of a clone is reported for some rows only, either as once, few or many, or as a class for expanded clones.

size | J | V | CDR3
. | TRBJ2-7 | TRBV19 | ASSILGADGSYEQY
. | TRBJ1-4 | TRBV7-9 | ASSSTGSDNEKLF
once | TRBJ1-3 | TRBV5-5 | ASSRTEVSGNTIY
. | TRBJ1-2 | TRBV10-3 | AISEWGQGDGYT
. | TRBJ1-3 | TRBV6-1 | ASNTGLGNTIY
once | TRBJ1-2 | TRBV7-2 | ASSPRAGTAIYGYT
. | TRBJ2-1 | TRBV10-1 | ATRRAGASYNEQF
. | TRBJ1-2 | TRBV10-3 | AISPTREGVLGYT
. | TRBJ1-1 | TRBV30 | AWSDRGRGEAF
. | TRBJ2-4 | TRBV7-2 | ASSPGRGEAKNIQY
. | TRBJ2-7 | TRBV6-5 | ASSSPGQGVYEQY
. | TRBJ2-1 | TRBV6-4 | ASSEERGVGEQF
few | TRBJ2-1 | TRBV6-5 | ASSYGGGGEQF
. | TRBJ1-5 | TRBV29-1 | SVEGGTNQPQH
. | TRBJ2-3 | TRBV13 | ASSFASGGVTDTQY
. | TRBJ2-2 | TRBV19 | ASSMVGGAAGELF
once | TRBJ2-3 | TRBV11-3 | ASSLDADTQY
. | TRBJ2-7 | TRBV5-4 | ASSADRGLRGEQY
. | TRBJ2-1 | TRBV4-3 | ASSQDWTSSYNEQF
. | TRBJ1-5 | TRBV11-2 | ASSLDRTGGSPQH
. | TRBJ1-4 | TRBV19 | ASSEGAYEKLF
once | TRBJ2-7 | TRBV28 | ASRLGQGDYEQY
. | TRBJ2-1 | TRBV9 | ASTRLAGELGEQF
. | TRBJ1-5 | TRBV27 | ASSLASWSNQPQH
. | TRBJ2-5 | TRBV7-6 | ASSTVGGAGGETQY
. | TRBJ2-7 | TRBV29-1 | SVKSPRQGTYEQY